This TCR beta chain was obtained from a study of shared clonotypes between healthy human individuals. Turning to the study itself: Used for every donor were three CD4 naive, three CD4 memory, two CD8 naive and one CD8 memory plate.

Several immunoSEQ plates received, in even portions, the genomic DNA of each subset. Repertoires were generated with immunoSEQ multiplex PCR, while TCRdb's copy carries only in-frame clones and drops some. The table lists about 1.5 million clones, 96% of them singletons. A CD45RA-negative memory subset and a CD45RA+ naive subset were separated from the CD4+ cells. The CDR3 has 15 residues. Per germline, CDR1 MNHNY and CDR2 SVGAGI (reference sequence). V lost 6 bases to trimming and J lost 1 base; unmatched junction nucleotides: 6. This clone was counted once. This TCR was recovered from a man aged 25-40 years in good health. The chain carries TRBV6-6 and TRBJ2-5; 9 bases map to TRBD2. The sequencing sample was made of naive CD4+ T cells sorted from blood. Subset here: CD45RA+ positively selected. CDR3 residues: CASRNSGSTQETQYF. CDR3 DNA: TGTGCCAGCAGAAATAGCGGGAGCACCCAAGAGACCCAGTACTTC.